This entry is about one T cell receptor (beta chain). The data originate from a study of cytomegalovirus exposure and HLA in healthy donors. In the PCR, 60 Vbeta and 13 Jbeta primers were used. TCRdb's table, derived via immunoSEQ multiplex PCR, lists solely in-frame clones and lacks some. The sample holds some 130,000 clones, more than 75% seen once. This receptor was obtained from a female donor in good health and CMV-seronegative. The sequenced sample was PBMCs.

The CDR3 here is CASSFFSLGSSYNSPLHF. The CDR3 coding sequence is TGTGCCAGCAGTTTTTTTTCCCTGGGGAGCTCCTATAATTCACCCCTCCACTTT. The chain carries TRBV28 and TRBJ1-6, with no clear D. V was cut by 3 bases and J by 0 bases, with 15 bases left in between. Germline lookup yields CDR1 MDHEN and CDR2 SYDVKM. The CDR3 totals 18 residues.